Described below is a single TCR beta chain sequence and its context. This specimen belongs to a study of T cell changes during pregnancy in multiple sclerosis. The data were produced by immunoSEQ multiplex PCR, yet TCRdb's version contains in-frame clones alone and is incomplete. The table has under 110,000 clones, about nine tenths seen once. This CDR3 is 15 amino acids long. With 1 base removed from V and 10 bases from J, the gap between germline ends came to 22 bases. From germline, CDR1 is GTSNPN and CDR2 SVGIG (reference sequence). The rearrangement uses TRBV30 and TRBJ1-1, with D unclear. Sequenced here: peripheral blood, sampled in the second trimester of pregnancy. The sequence was collected from a female donor with multiple sclerosis, enrolled in a pregnancy study. This CDR3 is CAWSAPQVPPPTAFF. CDR3 nucleotides: TGTGCCTGGAGTGCCCCTCAGGTCCCTCCTCCCACAGCTTTCTTT.